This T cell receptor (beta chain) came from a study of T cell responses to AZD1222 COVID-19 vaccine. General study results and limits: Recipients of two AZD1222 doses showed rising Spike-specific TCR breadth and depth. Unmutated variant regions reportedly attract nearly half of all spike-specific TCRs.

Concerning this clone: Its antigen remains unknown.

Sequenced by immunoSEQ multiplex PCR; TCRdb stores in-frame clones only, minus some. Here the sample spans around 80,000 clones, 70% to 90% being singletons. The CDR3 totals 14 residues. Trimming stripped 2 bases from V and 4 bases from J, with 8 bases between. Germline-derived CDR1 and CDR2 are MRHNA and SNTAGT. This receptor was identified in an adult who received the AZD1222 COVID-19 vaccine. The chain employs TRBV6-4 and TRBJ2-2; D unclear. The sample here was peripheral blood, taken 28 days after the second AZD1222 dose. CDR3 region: CASSDLWGTGELFF. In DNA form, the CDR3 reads TGTGCCAGCAGTGACCTCTGGGGCACCGGGGAGCTGTTTTTT.